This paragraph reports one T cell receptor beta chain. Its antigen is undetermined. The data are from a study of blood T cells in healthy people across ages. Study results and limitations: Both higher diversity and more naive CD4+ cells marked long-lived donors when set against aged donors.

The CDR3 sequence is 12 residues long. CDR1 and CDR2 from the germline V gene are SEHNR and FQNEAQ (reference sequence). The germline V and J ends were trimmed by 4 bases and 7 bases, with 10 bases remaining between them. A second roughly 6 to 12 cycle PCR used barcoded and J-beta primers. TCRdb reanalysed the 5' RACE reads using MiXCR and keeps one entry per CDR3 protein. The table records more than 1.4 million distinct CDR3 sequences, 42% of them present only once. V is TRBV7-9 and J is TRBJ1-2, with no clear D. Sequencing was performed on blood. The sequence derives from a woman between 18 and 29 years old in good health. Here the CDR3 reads CASSSLISGYTF. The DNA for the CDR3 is TGTGCCAGCAGCTCCCTCATAAGTGGCTACACCTTC.